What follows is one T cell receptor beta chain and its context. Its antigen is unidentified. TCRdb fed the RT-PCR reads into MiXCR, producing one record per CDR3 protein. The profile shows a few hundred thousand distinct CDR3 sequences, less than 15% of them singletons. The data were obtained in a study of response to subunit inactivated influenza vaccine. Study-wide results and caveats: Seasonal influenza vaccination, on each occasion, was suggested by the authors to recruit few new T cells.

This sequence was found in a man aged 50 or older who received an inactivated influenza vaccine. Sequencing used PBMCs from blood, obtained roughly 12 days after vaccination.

This CDR3 is CSATAVYNEQFF. The CDR3 DNA follows: TGCAGTGCTACCGCTGTTTACAATGAGCAGTTCTTC. The V and J genes are TRBV20-1 and TRBJ2-1; D is ambiguous. CDR1 DFQATT and CDR2 SNEGSKA come from the germline V gene (reference sequence). The V gene lost 4 bases and the J gene lost 4 bases, with 8 bases spanning the gap. The CDR3 consists of 12 residues.